One sample yielded the 21 T cell receptor beta chains listed below, sequenced in a study of T cell responses to AZD1222 COVID-19 vaccine (dated by TCRdb to the early 2020s). The sample's time point label is to be understood as: baseline before first vaccination. Libraries were built with the immunoSEQ multiplex PCR assay. TCRdb's version of the immuneACCESS table is confined to in-frame rearrangements and falls short of the full clone set. An unresolved V gene accounts for under half of the shortfall where checked; the remainder is of unknown origin. This sample gives approximately 110,000 clones in total; around 90% of them show up just once. The ten largest clones take up 1% to 1.5% of the sample. The specimen comprised peripheral blood, sampled on day 0 of AZD1222 vaccination. These receptor sequences come from an adult in good health.

The CDR3 nucleotides read TGTGCCAGTAGTATGGGCCTACCAGATACGCAGTATTTT. Its protein is CASSMGLPDTQYF. This sequence joins TRBV19 and TRBJ2-3; D is undetermined. V was cut by 3 bases and J by 4 bases, with 8 bases left in between. Germline assignment: CDR1 LNHDA and CDR2 SQIVND (reference sequence). The CDR3 is made up of 13 amino acids.

J is TRBJ1-5 and V is TRBV6-1; D call uncertain. The CDR3 is 13 amino acids. Trimming left V 3 bases short and J 0 bases short, with 3 bases between. Germline CDR1 and CDR2: MNHNS and SASEGT. The CDR3 reads CASSDNSNQPQHF. The DNA for the CDR3 is TGTGCCAGCAGTGACAATAGCAATCAGCCCCAGCATTTT.

In the case of this clone: One junction end does not reproduce the germline sequence, and a read error may be involved. This chain joins TRBV15 and TRBJ1-1, with unresolved D. CDR3 size: 14 residues. The germline gives CDR1 LNHNV, CDR2 YYDKDF (reference sequence). The CDR3 DNA reads as TGTGCCACCAGAAGAGAGAAATCCCACACTGAAGCTTTCTTT. This encodes CATRREKSHTEAFF.

The chain is built from TRBV5-1 and TRBJ2-2, with 7 bases identical to TRBD1. J gave up 2 bases and V 3 bases, and 4 bases lay outside the gene matches. This CDR3 is 15 amino acids long. In germline, CDR1 is SGHRS, CDR2 YFSETQ. CDR3 sequence: CASSSGQPNTGELFF. The CDR3 DNA is TGCGCCAGCAGCTCGGGACAGCCCAACACCGGGGAGCTGTTTTTT.

The chain couples TRBV19 to TRBJ2-1, with a possible D match to TRBD2 (5 bases). Germline values: CDR1 LNHDA, CDR2 SQIVND (reference sequence). V gave up 5 bases and J gave up 5 bases, with 13 bases separating them. The CDR3 sequence is 14 residues long. This CDR3 reads CASSLRTGNNEQFF. The CDR3 DNA sequence: TGTGCCAGTAGTCTCCGGACGGGGAACAATGAGCAGTTCTTC.

The chain joins TRBV7-2 to TRBJ1-4, with a possible D match to TRBD1 (5 bases). The CDR3 sequence is 17 residues long. Trimming stripped 1 base from V and 0 bases from J, with 12 bases between. Germline CDR1 is SGHTA and CDR2 is FQGNSA. The CDR3: CASSLVPQGATNEKLFF. The CDR3 DNA is TGTGCCAGCAGCTTAGTTCCTCAAGGGGCAACTAATGAAAAACTGTTTTTT.

The chain joins TRBV6-1 to TRBJ1-5, with unresolved D. The CDR3 sequence is 13 residues long. Germline V lookup: CDR1 MNHNS, CDR2 SASEGT. Trimming took 3 bases from V and 1 from J, leaving 4 bases between them. CDR3 sequence (DNA): TGTGCCAGCAGTGAGGCCAGCAATCAGCCCCAGCATTTT. Its translation: CASSEASNQPQHF.

The chain links TRBV13 to TRBJ2-7; TRBD2 might be the D (6 bases). Trimming left V 0 bases short and J 3 bases short, with 12 bases between. CDR1 is PRHDT, CDR2 FYEKMQ, per germline (reference sequence). The CDR3 has 15 residues. CDR3 amino acids: CASSLGGLPSYEQYF. Written as DNA, the CDR3 is TGTGCCAGCAGCTTAGGGGGACTCCCGAGCTACGAGCAGTACTTC.

V is TRBV6-5 and J is TRBJ2-1, with D tentatively TRBD1 or TRBD2 (5 bases each). There are 14 residues in the CDR3. Per the germline V gene, CDR1 is MNHEY and CDR2 is SVGAGI. V lost 7 bases, J lost 8 bases, and 18 bases lay in between. The CDR3 DNA follows: TGTGCCAGCACCCGGGACCCGAGGGGCGATGAGCAGTTCTTC. Residues: CASTRDPRGDEQFF.

The rearrangement links TRBV6-5 to TRBJ2-3, with 13 nucleotides matching TRBD2. The CDR3 length is 15 residues. CDR1 is MNHEY, CDR2 SVGAGI, per germline. The junction had 4 bases not matched to a gene; V was cut back by 6 bases and J by 4 bases. The CDR3 loop is CASSRLAGGADTQYF. The CDR3 DNA follows: TGTGCCAGCAGCCGACTAGCGGGAGGCGCAGATACGCAGTATTTT.

The chain recombines TRBV4-2 with TRBJ2-3; a weak D match, TRBD2 (7 bases). Trimming cost V 0 bases and J 5 bases, with 15 bases left between them. Germline assignment: CDR1 LGHNA and CDR2 YNFKEQ. There are 16 residues in the CDR3. The CDR3 sequence is CASSQEAGALQDTQYF. The CDR3 DNA reads as TGTGCCAGCAGCCAAGAGGCGGGGGCCCTACAAGATACGCAGTATTTT.

V and J are TRBV9 and TRBJ2-1; D is uncertain. Trimming took off 0 bases at V and 9 bases at J, with 16 bases between the two ends. The germline gives CDR1 SGDLS, CDR2 YYNGEE. The CDR3 has 15 residues. CDR3 residues: CASSVAGLTNLEQFF. CDR3 nucleotide sequence: TGTGCCAGCAGCGTAGCGGGCCTTACCAATCTTGAGCAGTTCTTC.

V and J are TRBV6-6 and TRBJ1-5; 9 bases are shared with TRBD1. The CDR3 runs 13 residues. V lost 6 bases, J lost 7 bases, and 4 bases stayed unmatched. Germline V gives CDR1 MNHNY, CDR2 SVGAGI (reference sequence). The CDR3 region has the DNA TGTGCCAGCAGCCGGGACAGGGAACAGCCCCAGCATTTT. The encoded protein is CASSRDREQPQHF.

This sequence joins TRBV7-3 and TRBJ2-4, with 7 bases that match TRBD2. After removal of 4 bases from V and 8 bases from J, the junction contained 14 bases not matched to a gene. The germline gives CDR1 SGHTA, CDR2 FQGTGA. CDR3 length equals 16 residues. As DNA, the CDR3 is TGTGCCAGCAGCTCCCCTGGGGAGGGAGTTGTAGACATTCAGTACTTC. Residues: CASSSPGEGVVDIQYF.

As to this clone: Other DNA variants within this sample encode the same CDR3. The J gene is TRBJ1-2, the V gene TRBV29-1; D ambiguous. The CDR3 consists of 11 residues. Germline V gene sequence: CDR1 SQVTM, CDR2 ANQGSEA. The ends were cut back, 6 bases at V and 0 bases at J, with 5 bases in the middle. For the CDR3, the DNA is TGCAGCGTCTATTCTAACTATGGCTACACCTTC. Translation gives CSVYSNYGYTF.

J is TRBJ1-4 and V is TRBV10-3, with 7 positions matching TRBD1. Germline V gene lookup returns CDR1 ENHRY and CDR2 SYGVKD. The CDR3 contains 16 residues. Trimming at V came to 6 bases and at J to 11 bases, leaving 18 bases not matched to a gene. The CDR3 sequence: CAIRPGQYGVIWKLFF. Written as DNA, the CDR3 is TGTGCCATCAGGCCGGGACAGTATGGGGTTATTTGGAAACTGTTTTTT.

This clone was seen only once. The V gene is TRBV2, the J gene TRBJ1-5; D gene unclear. Germline loops: CDR1 SNHLY, CDR2 FYNNEI. CDR3 length: 14 residues. V was trimmed by 5 bases and J by 0 bases, leaving 8 bases between them. The CDR3 here is CASSLEYSNQPQHF. The DNA of the CDR3 is TGTGCCAGCAGTTTAGAGTATAGCAATCAGCCCCAGCATTTT. The whole variable domain, remainder taken from reference TRBV2 and TRBJ1-5, is EPEVTQTPSHQVTQMGQEVILRCVPISNHLYFYWYRQILGQKVEFLVSFYNNEISEKSEIFDDQFSVERPDGSNFTLKIRSTKLEDSAMYFCASSLEYSNQPQHFGDGTRLSIL.

V and J are TRBV3-1 (or the pseudogene TRBV3-2) and TRBJ1-1, with TRBD1 as a possible D gene (5 bases). CDR1 and CDR2 from the germline V gene are LGHDT and YNNKEL (reference sequence). V was cut by 3 bases and J by 12 bases, with 17 bases left in between. The CDR3 has 13 residues. The CDR3: CASSHRRGQGTFF. CDR3 nucleotides: TGTGCCAGCAGCCACCGACGGGGCCAGGGAACTTTCTTT.

The chain carries TRBV28 and TRBJ1-5; D is unclear. Germline V gives CDR1 MDHEN, CDR2 SYDVKM. The CDR3 length is 15 residues. V lost 1 base, J lost 5 bases, and 12 bases lay in between. The CDR3 is CASSLYGAQDQPQHF. The CDR3 coding sequence is TGTGCCAGCAGTTTATACGGCGCTCAGGATCAGCCCCAGCATTTT. Full variable domain (remainder filled in from reference TRBV28 and TRBJ1-5): DVKVTQSSRYLVKRTGEKVFLECVQDMDHENMFWYRQDPGLGLRLIYFSYDVKMKEKGDIPEGYSVSREKKERFSLILESASTNQTSMYLCASSLYGAQDQPQHFGDGTRLSIL.

This chain connects TRBV7-2 to TRBJ2-2, with TRBD2 matching over 9 bases. CDR1 SGHTA and CDR2 FQGNSA come from the germline V gene. V gave up 1 base and J gave up 5 bases; unmatched junction bases: 8. The CDR3 length is 17 residues. CDR3 nucleotide sequence: TGTGCCAGCAGCTTAGGACTTAGCGGGAGTAGGACCGGGGAGCTGTTTTTT. It encodes CASSLGLSGSRTGELFF.

The V call is TRBV27, the J call TRBJ1-6; D ambiguous. CDR1 is MNHEY, CDR2 SMNVEV, per germline (reference sequence). This CDR3 is built from 14 residues. Trimming took off 6 bases at V and 3 bases at J, with 9 bases between the two ends. The CDR3 DNA is TGTGCCAGCAGGGGCCCCCTCTATAATTCACCCCTCCACTTT. The encoded protein is CASRGPLYNSPLHF.